Listed below are T cell receptor beta chains from one sample, sequenced in a study of regulatory T cells in long-lasting Graves disease. TCRdb used MiXCR to reprocess the multiplex PCR reads, holding one entry per CDR3 protein. This table has approximately 400,000 distinct CDR3 sequences, approximately 15% appearing once. This sample also appeared in a second study, on T cells in Graves' hyperthyroidism and ophthalmopathy.

The specimen was peripheral blood mononuclear cells (PBMCs), collected at new diagnosis, from a patient treated with antithyroid drugs. Receptors were obtained from a woman between 40 and 55 years old with Graves disease. CDR3s include the opening cysteine and the closing phenylalanine or tryptophan. A D gene is named only where the DNA matches it firmly. Clone size is given for some rows only: seen once, a few or many times, or a class if the clone is expanded.

J gene: TRBJ2-2
D gene: .
V gene: TRBV11-2
clone size: many
CDR3 DNA: TGTGCCAGCAGCCCCGACGGGGAGCTGTTTTTT
CDR3 protein: CASSPDGELFF

J gene: TRBJ2-1
D gene: .
V gene: TRBV9
clone size: few
CDR3 DNA: TGTGCCCGGTTTGGGCAGTTCTTC
CDR3 protein: CARFGQFF

J gene: TRBJ2-3
D gene: TRBD2
V gene: TRBV5-5
clone size: few
CDR3 DNA: TGTGCCAGCAGATTTGGACTAGCGGGAGTGCCAGATACGCAGTATTTT
CDR3 protein: CASRFGLAGVPDTQYF

J gene: TRBJ1-6
D gene: .
V gene: TRBV6-1
clone size: many
CDR3 DNA: TGTGCCAGCAACACACCGAGGACATCGGAAATCTCCCTCCACTTT
CDR3 protein: CASNTPRTSEISLHF

J gene: TRBJ1-5
D gene: TRBD1
V gene: TRBV28
clone size: few
CDR3 DNA: TGTGCCAGCTACCCAGGACAGGGGGCAAATCAGCCCCAGCATTTT
CDR3 protein: CASYPGQGANQPQHF

J gene: TRBJ2-1
D gene: TRBD1
V gene: TRBV7-8
clone size: many
CDR3 DNA: TGTGCCAGCAGCATAACCGGGACAGGGTGGGGTGAGCAGTTCTTC
CDR3 protein: CASSITGTGWGEQFF

J gene: TRBJ2-6
D gene: .
V gene: TRBV4-1
clone size: .
CDR3 DNA: TGCGCCAGCAGCCAAGGTGGCAGCCACTCTGGGGCCAACGTCCTGACTTTC
CDR3 protein: CASSQGGSHSGANVLTF

J gene: TRBJ2-5
D gene: .
V gene: TRBV2
clone size: .
CDR3 DNA: TGTGCCAGCGAGCGGGACAACCAAGAGACCCAGTACTTC
CDR3 protein: CASERDNQETQYF

J gene: TRBJ1-2
D gene: .
V gene: TRBV18
clone size: .
CDR3 DNA: TGTGCCAGCTCCGCTGACAAGAACTATGGCTACACCTTC
CDR3 protein: CASSADKNYGYTF

J gene: TRBJ2-1
D gene: TRBD2
V gene: TRBV6-2/TRBV6-3
clone size: many
CDR3 DNA: TGTGCCAGCAGTCTCTCCTCCTGGGGACTAGCGAATAACAATGAGCAGTTCTTC
CDR3 protein: CASSLSSWGLANNNEQFF

J gene: TRBJ2-2
D gene: .
V gene: TRBV6-2/TRBV6-3
clone size: .
CDR3 DNA: TGTGCCAGCAGTTACTCTTCTCGCACCGGGGAGCTGTTTTTT
CDR3 protein: CASSYSSRTGELFF